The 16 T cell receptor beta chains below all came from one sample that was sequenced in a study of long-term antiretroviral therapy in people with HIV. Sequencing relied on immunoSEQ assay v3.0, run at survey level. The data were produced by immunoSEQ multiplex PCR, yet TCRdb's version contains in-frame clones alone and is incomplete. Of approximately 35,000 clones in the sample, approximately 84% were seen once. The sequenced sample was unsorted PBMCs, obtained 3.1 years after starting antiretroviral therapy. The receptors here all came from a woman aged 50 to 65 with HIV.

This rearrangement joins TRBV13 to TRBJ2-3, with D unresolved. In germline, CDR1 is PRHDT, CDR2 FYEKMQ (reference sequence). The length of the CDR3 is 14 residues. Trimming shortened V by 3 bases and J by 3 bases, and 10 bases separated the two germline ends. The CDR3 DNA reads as TGTGCCAGCAGCTTGTCTGGACCGACAGATACGCAGTATTTT. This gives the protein CASSLSGPTDTQYF.

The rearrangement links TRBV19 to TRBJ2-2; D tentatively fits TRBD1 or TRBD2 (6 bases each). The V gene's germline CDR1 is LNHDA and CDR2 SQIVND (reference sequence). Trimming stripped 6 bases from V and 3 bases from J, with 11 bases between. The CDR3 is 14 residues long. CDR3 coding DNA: TGTGCCAGTAGCCGGGGGCCGGACACCGGGGAGCTGTTTTTT. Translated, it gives CASSRGPDTGELFF.

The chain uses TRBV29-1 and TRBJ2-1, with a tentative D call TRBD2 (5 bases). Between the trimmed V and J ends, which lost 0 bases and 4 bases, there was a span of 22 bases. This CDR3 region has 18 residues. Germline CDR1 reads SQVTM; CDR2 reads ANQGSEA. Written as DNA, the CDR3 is TGCAGCGTTGAAGACCTCTGGGCGATTGGAGAGGGTTACAATGAGCAGTTCTTC. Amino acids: CSVEDLWAIGEGYNEQFF.

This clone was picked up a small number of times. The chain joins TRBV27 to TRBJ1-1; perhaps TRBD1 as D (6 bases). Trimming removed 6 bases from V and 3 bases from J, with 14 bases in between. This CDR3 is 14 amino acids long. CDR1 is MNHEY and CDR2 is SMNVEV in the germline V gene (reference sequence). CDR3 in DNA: TGTGCCAGCAGATTAGGGGGGAGGGACACTGAAGCTTTCTTT. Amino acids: CASRLGGRDTEAFF.

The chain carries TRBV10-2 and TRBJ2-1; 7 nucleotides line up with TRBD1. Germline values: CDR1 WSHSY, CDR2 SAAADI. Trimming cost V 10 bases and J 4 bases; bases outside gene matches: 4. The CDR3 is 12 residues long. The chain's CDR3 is CATRGQYNEQFF. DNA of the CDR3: TGCGCCACCAGGGGACAGTACAATGAGCAGTTCTTC.

The CDR3 DNA reads as TGCGCCAGCAGTCCCCCCGGGCTAGGCGGCAATGAGCAGTTCTTC. Translation: CASSPPGLGGNEQFF. This chain uses TRBV5-1 with TRBJ2-1; D unresolved. The CDR3 extends over 15 amino acids. Per germline, CDR1 SGHRS and CDR2 YFSETQ. The ends were cut back, 5 bases at V and 6 bases at J, with 18 bases in the middle. Using reference TRBV5-1 and TRBJ2-1 for the parts outside the CDR3, the full variable domain is KAGVTQTPRYLIKTRGQQVTLSCSPISGHRSVSWYQQTPGQGLQFLFEYFSETQRNKGNFPGRFSGRQFSNSRSEMNVSTLELGDSALYLCASSPPGLGGNEQFFGPGTRLTVL.

In DNA form, the CDR3 reads TGTGCCAGCAGCTTAGATCCGGTAGCTGAAGCTTTCTTT. Residues: CASSLDPVAEAFF. J is TRBJ1-1 and V is TRBV11-3, with D unresolved. CDR1 and CDR2 (germline): SGHNT, YENEEA. Trimming shortened V by 0 bases and J by 6 bases, and 8 bases separated the two germline ends. The CDR3 consists of 13 residues.

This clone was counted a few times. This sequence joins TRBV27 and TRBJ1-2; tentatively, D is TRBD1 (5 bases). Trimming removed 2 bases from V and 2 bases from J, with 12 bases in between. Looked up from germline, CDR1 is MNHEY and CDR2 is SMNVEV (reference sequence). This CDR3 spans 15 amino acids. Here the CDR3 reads CASSLKGVLNYGYTF. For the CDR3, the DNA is TGTGCCAGCAGTTTAAAAGGGGTTTTAAACTATGGCTACACCTTC.

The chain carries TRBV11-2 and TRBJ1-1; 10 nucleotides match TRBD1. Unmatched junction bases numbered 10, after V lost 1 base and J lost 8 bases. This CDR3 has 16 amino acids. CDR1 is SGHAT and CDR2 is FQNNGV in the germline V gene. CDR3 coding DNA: TGTGCCAGCAGCTTAGGGCCGGGACAGGGGCCTTTCGAAGCTTTCTTT. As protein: CASSLGPGQGPFEAFF. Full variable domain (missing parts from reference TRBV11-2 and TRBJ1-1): EAGVAQSPRYKIIEKRQSVAFWCNPISGHATLYWYQQILGQGPKLLIQFQNNGVVDDSQLPKDRFSAERLKGVDSTLKIQPAKLEDSAVYLCASSLGPGQGPFEAFFGQGTRLTVV.

CDR3 DNA: TGCGCCAGCAGCTTGGAGGCTTCGGGCGGTCAGCCCCAGCATTTT. Residues: CASSLEASGGQPQHF. The gene calls are TRBV5-1 and TRBJ1-5, with D unresolved. V lost 0 bases, J lost 6 bases, and 13 bases lay in between. The germline CDR1 and CDR2 sequences are SGHRS and YFSETQ. This CDR3 is built from 15 residues.

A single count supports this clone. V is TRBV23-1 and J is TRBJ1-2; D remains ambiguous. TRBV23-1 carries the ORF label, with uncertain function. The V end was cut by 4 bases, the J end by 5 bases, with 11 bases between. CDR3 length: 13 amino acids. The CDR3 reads CASSLPRMYGYTF. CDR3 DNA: TGCGCCAGCAGTCTCCCACGGATGTATGGCTACACCTTC.

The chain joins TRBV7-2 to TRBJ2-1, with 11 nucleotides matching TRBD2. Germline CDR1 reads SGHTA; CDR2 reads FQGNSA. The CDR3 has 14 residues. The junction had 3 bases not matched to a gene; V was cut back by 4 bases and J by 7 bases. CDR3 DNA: TGTGCCAGCAGCTCTAGCGGGGGGCGGAATGAGCAGTTCTTC. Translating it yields CASSSSGGRNEQFF.

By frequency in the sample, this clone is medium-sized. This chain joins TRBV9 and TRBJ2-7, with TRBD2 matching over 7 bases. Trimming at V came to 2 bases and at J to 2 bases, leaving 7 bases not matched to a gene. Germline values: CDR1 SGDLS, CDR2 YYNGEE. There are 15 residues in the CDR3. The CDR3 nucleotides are TGTGCCAGCAGCGTTGGTGGGGGGGGGACCTACGAGCAGTACTTC. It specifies CASSVGGGGTYEQYF.

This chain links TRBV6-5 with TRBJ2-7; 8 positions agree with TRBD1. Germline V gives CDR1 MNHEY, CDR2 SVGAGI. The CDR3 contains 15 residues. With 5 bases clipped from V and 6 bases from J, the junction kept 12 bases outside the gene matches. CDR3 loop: CASSGTGTGSSEQYV. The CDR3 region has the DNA TGTGCCAGCAGTGGGACCGGGACAGGATCGTCCGAGCAGTACGTC.

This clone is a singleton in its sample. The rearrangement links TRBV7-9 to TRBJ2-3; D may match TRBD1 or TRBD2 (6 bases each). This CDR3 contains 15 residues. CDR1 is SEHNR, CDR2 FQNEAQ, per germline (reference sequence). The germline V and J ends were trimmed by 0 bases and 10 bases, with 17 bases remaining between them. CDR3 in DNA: TGTGCCAGCAGCTTAGCGGGGGGCCCGGGAGAAGCGCAGTATTTT. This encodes CASSLAGGPGEAQYF. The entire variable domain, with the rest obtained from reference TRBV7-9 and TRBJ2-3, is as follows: DTGVSQNPRHKITKRGQNVTFRCDPISEHNRLYWYRQTLGQGPEFLTYFQNEAQLEKSRLLSDRFSAERPKGSFSTLEIQRTEQGDSAMYLCASSLAGGPGEAQYFGPGTRLTVL.

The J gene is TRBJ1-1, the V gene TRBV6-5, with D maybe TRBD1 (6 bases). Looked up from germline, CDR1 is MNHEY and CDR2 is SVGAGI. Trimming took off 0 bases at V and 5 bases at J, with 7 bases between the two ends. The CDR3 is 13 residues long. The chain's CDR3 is CASSYSRGTEAFF. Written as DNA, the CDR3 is TGTGCCAGCAGTTACTCTAGGGGGACTGAAGCTTTCTTT.